Sequencing of this T cell receptor beta chain was carried out in a study of T cell clonality in common variable immunodeficiency. Whole-study findings and limits: T cell subpopulation sequencing would be needed to explain CVID clonality. Common variable immunodeficiency TCR beta sequences reportedly had fewer deletions and N-nucleotide insertions.

Profiled with immunoSEQ multiplex PCR; TCRdb holds only in-frame clones, not every one. The sample has some 60,000 clones, none seen only once. CDR3 length: 10 amino acids. Germline CDR1 reads SNHLY; CDR2 reads FYNNEI. Trimming removed 10 bases at V and 7 bases at J, with 10 bases between. This clone was detected ten times or more. The antigen remains undetermined. The CDR3 is cut off 3 residues early in the read; its end comes from the germline J gene. Sequenced sample: peripheral blood mononuclear cells. The genes are TRBV2 and TRBJ1-1, with a tentative D call TRBD1 (5 bases). The clonotype originates from a person between 18 and 75 years old in good health. The covered CDR3 bases are TGTGCCACTGGGGACTTTGAA. This sequence encodes CATGDFE. The entire CDR3 sequence reads CATGDFEAFF.